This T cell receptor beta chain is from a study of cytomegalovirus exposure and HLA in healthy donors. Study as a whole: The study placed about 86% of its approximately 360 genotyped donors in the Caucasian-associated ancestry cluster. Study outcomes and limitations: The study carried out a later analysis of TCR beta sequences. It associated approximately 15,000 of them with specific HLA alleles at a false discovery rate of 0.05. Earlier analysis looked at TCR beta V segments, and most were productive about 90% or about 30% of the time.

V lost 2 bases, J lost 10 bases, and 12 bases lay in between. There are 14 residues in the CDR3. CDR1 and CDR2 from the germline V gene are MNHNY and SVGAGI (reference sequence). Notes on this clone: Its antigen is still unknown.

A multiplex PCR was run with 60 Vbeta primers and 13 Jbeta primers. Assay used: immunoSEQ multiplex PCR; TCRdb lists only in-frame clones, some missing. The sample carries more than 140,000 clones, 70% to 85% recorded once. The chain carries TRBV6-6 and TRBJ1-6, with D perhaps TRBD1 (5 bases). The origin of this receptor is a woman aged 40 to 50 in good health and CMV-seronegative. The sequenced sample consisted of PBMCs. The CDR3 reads CASSYTTRESPLHF. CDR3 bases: TGTGCCAGCAGTTACACCACCAGGGAATCACCCCTCCACTTT.